The 20 T cell receptor beta chains listed next were all sequenced from one sample in a study of shared clonotypes between healthy human individuals. Data came from immunoSEQ multiplex PCR; TCRdb stores just in-frame clones and leaves some out. This table holds some 480,000 clones, around three quarters found once. Sequencing used PBMCs. The receptors originated from a woman between 40 and 55 years old in good health. Some clones in this sample may be carry-over from other donors' samples.

The CDR3 DNA sequence: TGTGCCACCAGCACAGACAGGGGGCTTGGGCCCCAGCATTTT. Protein sequence: CATSTDRGLGPQHF. The rearrangement uses TRBV15 and TRBJ1-5; 10 bases are a match to TRBD1. J gave up 9 bases and V 4 bases, and 6 bases lay outside the gene matches. The CDR3 is made up of 14 amino acids. Germline V gene lookup returns CDR1 LNHNV and CDR2 YYDKDF (reference sequence).

The chain employs TRBV5-5 and TRBJ1-2; D not certain. The germline V and J ends were trimmed by 0 bases and 6 bases, with 15 bases remaining between them. This CDR3 comprises 15 residues. The germline V gene has CDR1 SGHKS and CDR2 YYEKEE (reference sequence). CDR3 sequence (DNA): TGTGCCAGCAGCTTGGGTAGTGGGGAGGATAATGGCTACACCTTC. This gives the protein CASSLGSGEDNGYTF.

Concerning this clone itself: This likely reflects a read error, since a far larger clone is one base away. V usage is TRBV7-6 and J usage is TRBJ2-3; possible D gene TRBD2, 6 bases. Germline V CDR1 and CDR2: SGHVS, FNYEAQ. The CDR3 has 15 residues. The CDR3: CASGLVGGRTDTQYF. CDR3 nucleotide sequence: TGTGCCAGCGGCTTAGTCGGGGGAAGGACAGATACGCAGTATTTT.

This chain connects TRBV2 to TRBJ2-7, with D hard to call. V shed 7 bases and J shed 3 bases, with 13 bases lying between them. This CDR3 is 13 amino acids long. The germline V gene has CDR1 SNHLY and CDR2 FYNNEI. CDR3 protein: CASTEDKIYEQYF. The CDR3 region has the DNA TGTGCCAGCACCGAAGACAAGATCTACGAGCAGTACTTC.

This clone was detected once. The V call is TRBV28, the J call TRBJ1-1; D unclear. This CDR3 has 12 amino acids. Germline V gene lookup returns CDR1 MDHEN and CDR2 SYDVKM. The germline V and J ends were trimmed by 3 bases and 11 bases, with 13 bases remaining between them. The CDR3 region has the DNA TGTGCCAGCAGTTTTGGGCCGGGTCCGGCTTTCTTT. It codes for CASSFGPGPAFF. Using reference TRBV28 and TRBJ1-1 for the parts outside the CDR3, the full variable domain is DVKVTQSSRYLVKRTGEKVFLECVQDMDHENMFWYRQDPGLGLRLIYFSYDVKMKEKGDIPEGYSVSREKKERFSLILESASTNQTSMYLCASSFGPGPAFFGQGTRLTVV.

The V call is TRBV23-1, the J call TRBJ2-7; 8 bases map to TRBD1. TRBV23-1 is known as an ORF, though its function is uncertain. This CDR3 has 14 residues. The J segment lost 3 bases and the V segment lost 7 bases, leaving 8 bases of the junction unmatched. The DNA of the CDR3 is TGCGCCAGCACCTTGGACAGGGCAGACTACGAGCAGTACTTC. It specifies CASTLDRADYEQYF.

CDR3 region: CASSPSFANTGELFF. DNA for the CDR3: TGTGCCAGCAGCCCAAGTTTCGCGAACACCGGGGAGCTGTTTTTT. The chain uses TRBV7-2 and TRBJ2-2; no reliable D call. The germline gives CDR1 SGHTA, CDR2 FQGNSA. The CDR3 totals 15 residues. With 5 bases removed from V and 0 bases from J, the gap between germline ends came to 10 bases.

The rearrangement uses TRBV18 and TRBJ2-5; 7 bases match TRBD1. The V gene end was trimmed by 6 bases and the J gene end by 0 bases; junction bases not matched to a gene: 7. The CDR3 has 15 residues. Germline V gene sequence: CDR1 KGHSH, CDR2 LQKENI. The CDR3, as DNA: TGTGCCAGCTCTCCCACACAGGGGAACCAAGAGACCCAGTACTTC. It is translated as CASSPTQGNQETQYF.

The chain links TRBV5-1 to TRBJ2-3; 7 nucleotides agree with TRBD1. The CDR3 has 17 residues. Trimming took 0 bases from V and 1 from J; bases not matched to a gene: 8. Germline lookup yields CDR1 SGHRS and CDR2 YFSETQ. CDR3 nucleotides: TGCGCCAGCAGCTTGGCCAGGGGGTCATCTGGCACAGATACGCAGTATTTT. Translating gives CASSLARGSSGTDTQYF.

The chain employs TRBV2 and TRBJ1-5, with D hard to call. There are 12 residues in the CDR3. The germline CDR1 and CDR2 sequences are SNHLY and FYNNEI. V shed 6 bases and J shed 6 bases, with 9 bases lying between them. The CDR3 region is CASSSPGQPQHF. CDR3 coding DNA: TGTGCCAGCAGCTCACCGGGTCAGCCCCAGCATTTT.

This clone was observed many times. V is TRBV29-1 and J is TRBJ2-7; 9 bases line up with TRBD1. Looked up from germline, CDR1 is SQVTM and CDR2 is ANQGSEA. The V and J ends lost 4 bases and 6 bases, in that order; junction bases with no gene match: 10. This CDR3 contains 14 residues. In DNA form, the CDR3 reads TGCAGCGTTGCCCCGGGACAGGGAGTCGGCGAGCAGTACTTC. Translated: CSVAPGQGVGEQYF.

This chain uses TRBV7-9 with TRBJ1-2, with 9 bases fitting TRBD1. Trimming took 6 bases from V and 0 from J; bases not matched to a gene: 8. Per the germline V gene, CDR1 is SEHNR and CDR2 is FQNEAQ (reference sequence). CDR3 length equals 16 residues. CDR3 in amino acids: CASSTPTGGANYGYTF. CDR3 DNA: TGTGCCAGCAGTACACCGACAGGGGGAGCTAACTATGGCTACACCTTC.

In this sample, this clone turned up a few times. V and J are TRBV4-1 and TRBJ2-1; D perhaps matches TRBD1 (6 bases). The germline V gene has CDR1 MGHRA and CDR2 YSYEKL. This CDR3 has 15 residues. V shed 0 bases and J shed 13 bases, with 19 bases lying between them. Here the CDR3 reads CASSQEGGHRRIQFF. CDR3 bases: TGCGCCAGCAGCCAAGAAGGGGGACACAGGAGGATACAGTTCTTC.

J is TRBJ1-3 and V is TRBV5-6; D unclear. V was clipped by 4 bases and J by 0 bases, with 8 bases between them. The CDR3 is 14 residues long. Germline V CDR1 and CDR2: SGHDT, YYEEEE. The CDR3 DNA sequence: TGTGCCAGCAGCCTATACAGCTCTGGAAACACCATATATTTT. It translates to CASSLYSSGNTIYF.

This clone appeared once. V gene TRBV29-1 combines with J gene TRBJ2-7; D perhaps matches TRBD2 (6 bases). V shed 6 bases and J shed 6 bases, with 18 bases lying between them. The length of the CDR3 is 13 residues. Germline V gene lookup returns CDR1 SQVTM and CDR2 ANQGSEA. CDR3 in DNA: TGCAGCGTCGGGGGACTTCGGGAGATCGAGCAGTACTTC. Its translation: CSVGGLREIEQYF.

The genes are TRBV4-3 and TRBJ2-7; D may be TRBD2 (5 bases). Germline CDR1 and CDR2: LGHNA and YSLEER. Trimming pared 0 bases from V and 3 bases from J, leaving 18 bases between. The CDR3 has 17 amino acids. CDR3 bases: TGCGCCAGCAGCCAAGACGCTAGGAGTCTAGCCCACTACGAGCAGTACTTC. Translated, it gives CASSQDARSLAHYEQYF.

This clone was seen only a few times. This chain joins TRBV30 and TRBJ2-2, with TRBD2 as a possible D gene (5 bases). Deletions cut 2 bases from V and 7 bases from J, with 14 bases between. Per the germline V gene, CDR1 is GTSNPN and CDR2 is SVGIG (reference sequence). The CDR3 loop spans 14 amino acids. The CDR3 DNA sequence: TGTGCCTGGAGTCGGACTGAACTTGTCGGGGAGCTGTTTTTT. This sequence encodes CAWSRTELVGELFF.

This chain links TRBV4-2 with TRBJ2-6; D could derive from TRBD1 or TRBD2 (6 bases each). The length of the CDR3 is 16 residues. The germline V gene encodes CDR1 LGHNA and CDR2 YNFKEQ. Trimming stripped 1 base from V and 4 bases from J, with 11 bases between. Written as DNA, the CDR3 is TGTGCCAGCAGCCAAGTAGGGGGGCCCGGGGCCAACGTCCTGACTTTC. Protein sequence: CASSQVGGPGANVLTF.

The V call is TRBV5-1, the J call TRBJ2-2; the match to TRBD1 covers 9 bases. The length of the CDR3 is 14 residues. V trimming: 6 bases; J trimming: 5 bases; junction bases outside the gene matches: 5. In germline, CDR1 is SGHRS, CDR2 YFSETQ. CDR3 nucleotide sequence: TGCGCCAGCAAACAGGGGGCGCAAACCGGGGAGCTGTTTTTT. This codes for CASKQGAQTGELFF.

The rearrangement links TRBV5-5 to TRBJ1-3; D unresolved. CDR3 size: 14 residues. Trimming removed 0 bases at V and 2 bases at J, with 6 bases between. Germline lookup yields CDR1 SGHKS and CDR2 YYEKEE (reference sequence). The CDR3 DNA reads as TGTGCCAGCAGCTTGGGCCAGACTGGAAACACCATATATTTT. Amino acid sequence: CASSLGQTGNTIYF.